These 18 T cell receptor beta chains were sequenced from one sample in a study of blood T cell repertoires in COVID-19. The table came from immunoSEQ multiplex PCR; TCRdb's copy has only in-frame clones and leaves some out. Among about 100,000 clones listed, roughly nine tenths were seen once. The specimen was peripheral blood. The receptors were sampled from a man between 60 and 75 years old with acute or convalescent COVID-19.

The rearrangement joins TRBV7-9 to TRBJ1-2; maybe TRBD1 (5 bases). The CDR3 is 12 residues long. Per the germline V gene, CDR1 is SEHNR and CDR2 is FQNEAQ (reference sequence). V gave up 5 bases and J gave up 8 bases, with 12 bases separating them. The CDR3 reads CASSAGEVGYTF. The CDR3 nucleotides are TGTGCCAGCAGCGCGGGGGAGGTAGGCTACACCTTC.

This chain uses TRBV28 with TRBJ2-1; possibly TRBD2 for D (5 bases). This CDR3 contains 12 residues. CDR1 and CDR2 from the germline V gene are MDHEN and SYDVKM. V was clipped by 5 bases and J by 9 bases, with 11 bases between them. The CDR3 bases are TGTGCCAGCAGTCTACTGGGGAGTGAGCAGTTCTTC. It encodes CASSLLGSEQFF.

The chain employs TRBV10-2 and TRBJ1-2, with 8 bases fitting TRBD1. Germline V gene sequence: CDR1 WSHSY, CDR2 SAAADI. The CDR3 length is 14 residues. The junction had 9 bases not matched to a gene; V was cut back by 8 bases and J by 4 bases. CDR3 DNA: TGCGCCAGCGGATTACAGGGGGATGGCTATGGCTACACCTTC. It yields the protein CASGLQGDGYGYTF.

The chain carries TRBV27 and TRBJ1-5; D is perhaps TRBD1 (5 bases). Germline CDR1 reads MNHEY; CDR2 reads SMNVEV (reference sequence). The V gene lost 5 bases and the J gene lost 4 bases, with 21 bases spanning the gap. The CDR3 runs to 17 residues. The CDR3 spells CASSLISLGGSNQPQHF. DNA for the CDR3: TGTGCCAGCAGTCTCATCTCCTTGGGGGGTTCGAATCAGCCCCAGCATTTT.

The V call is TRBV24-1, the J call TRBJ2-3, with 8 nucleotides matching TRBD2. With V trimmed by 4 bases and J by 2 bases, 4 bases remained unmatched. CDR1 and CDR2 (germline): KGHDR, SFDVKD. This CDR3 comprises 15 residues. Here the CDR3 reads CATSEVAGFTDTQYF. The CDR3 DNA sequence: TGTGCCACCAGTGAGGTAGCGGGGTTCACAGATACGCAGTATTTT.

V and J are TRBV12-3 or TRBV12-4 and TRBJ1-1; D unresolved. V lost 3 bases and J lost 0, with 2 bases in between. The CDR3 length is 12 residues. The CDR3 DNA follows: TGTGCCAGCAGTTTCATGAACACTGAAGCTTTCTTT. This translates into CASSFMNTEAFF.

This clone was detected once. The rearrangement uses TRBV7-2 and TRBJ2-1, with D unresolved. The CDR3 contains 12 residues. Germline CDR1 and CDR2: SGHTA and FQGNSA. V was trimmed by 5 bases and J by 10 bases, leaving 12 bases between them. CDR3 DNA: TGTGCCAGCAGCGCGGTCCCCGGGGAGCAGTTCTTC. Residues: CASSAVPGEQFF.

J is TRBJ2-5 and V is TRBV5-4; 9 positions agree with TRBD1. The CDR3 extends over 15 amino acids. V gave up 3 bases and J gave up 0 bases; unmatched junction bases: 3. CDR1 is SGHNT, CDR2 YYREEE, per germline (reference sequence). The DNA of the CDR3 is TGTGCCAGCAGCTCCGGGACAGGGAACCAAGAGACCCAGTACTTC. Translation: CASSSGTGNQETQYF.

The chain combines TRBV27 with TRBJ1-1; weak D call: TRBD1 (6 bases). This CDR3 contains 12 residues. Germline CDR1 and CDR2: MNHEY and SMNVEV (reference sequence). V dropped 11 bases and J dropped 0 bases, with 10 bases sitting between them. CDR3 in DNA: TGTGCCCGGGACAAAATGAACACTGAAGCTTTCTTT. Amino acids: CARDKMNTEAFF.

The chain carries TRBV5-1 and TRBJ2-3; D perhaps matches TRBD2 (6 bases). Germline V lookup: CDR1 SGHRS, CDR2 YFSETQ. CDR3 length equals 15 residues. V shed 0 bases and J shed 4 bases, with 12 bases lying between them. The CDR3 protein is CASSLALAGPDTQYF. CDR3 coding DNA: TGCGCCAGCAGCTTGGCACTAGCTGGCCCAGATACGCAGTATTTT.

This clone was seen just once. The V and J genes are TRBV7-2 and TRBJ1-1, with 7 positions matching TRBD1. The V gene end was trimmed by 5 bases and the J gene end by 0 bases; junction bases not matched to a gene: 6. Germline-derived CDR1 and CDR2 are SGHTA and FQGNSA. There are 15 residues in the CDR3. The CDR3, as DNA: TGTGCCAGCAGCCCTCAGACAGGGCTGAACACTGAAGCTTTCTTT. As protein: CASSPQTGLNTEAFF.

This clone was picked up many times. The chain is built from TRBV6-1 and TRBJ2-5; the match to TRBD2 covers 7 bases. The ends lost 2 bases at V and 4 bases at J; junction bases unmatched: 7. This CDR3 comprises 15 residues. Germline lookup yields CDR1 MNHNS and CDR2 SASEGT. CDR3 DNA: TGTGCCAGCAGTGAAATGTCGGGAGGTGGAGAGACCCAGTACTTC. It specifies CASSEMSGGGETQYF.

CDR3 residues: CASSLGKTGGFTEAFF. The CDR3 DNA sequence: TGCGCCAGCAGCTTGGGCAAAACAGGGGGCTTCACTGAAGCTTTCTTT. The V call is TRBV5-1, the J call TRBJ1-1; 9 positions match TRBD1. The CDR3 loop spans 16 amino acids. Germline CDR1 SGHRS, CDR2 YFSETQ. J gave up 4 bases and V 0 bases, and 7 bases lay outside the gene matches.

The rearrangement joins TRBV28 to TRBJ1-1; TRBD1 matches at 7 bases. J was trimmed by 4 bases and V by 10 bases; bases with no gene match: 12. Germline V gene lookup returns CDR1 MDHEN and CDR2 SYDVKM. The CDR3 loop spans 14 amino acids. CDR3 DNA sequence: TGTGCCATCGTGGACAGGCCACACCGCACTGAAGCTTTCTTT. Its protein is CAIVDRPHRTEAFF.

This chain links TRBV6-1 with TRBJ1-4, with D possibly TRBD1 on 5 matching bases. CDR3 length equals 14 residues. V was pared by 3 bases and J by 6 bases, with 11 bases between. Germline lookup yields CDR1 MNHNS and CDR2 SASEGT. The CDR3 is CASSEGGWDEKLFF. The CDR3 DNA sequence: TGTGCCAGCAGTGAGGGGGGATGGGATGAAAAACTGTTTTTT.

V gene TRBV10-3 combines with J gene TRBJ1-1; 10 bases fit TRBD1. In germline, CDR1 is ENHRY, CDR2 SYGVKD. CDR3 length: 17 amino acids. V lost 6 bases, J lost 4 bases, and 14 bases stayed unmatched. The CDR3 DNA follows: TGTGCCATCAGCCCCCCTCCGGGACAGGGGAAGGGCACTGAAGCTTTCTTT. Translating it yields CAISPPPGQGKGTEAFF.

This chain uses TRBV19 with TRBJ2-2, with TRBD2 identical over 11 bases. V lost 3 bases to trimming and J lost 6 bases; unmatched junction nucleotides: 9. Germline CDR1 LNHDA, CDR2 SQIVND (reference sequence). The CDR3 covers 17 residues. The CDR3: CASSIGVASGRSGELFF. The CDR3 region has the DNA TGTGCCAGTAGTATTGGTGTGGCTAGCGGGAGGTCCGGGGAGCTGTTTTTT.

In DNA form, the CDR3 reads TGTGCCGGACTAGGCCCGCTGACAGGGGGTAACACTGAAGCTTTCTTT. This translates into CAGLGPLTGGNTEAFF. The V and J genes are TRBV7-9 and TRBJ1-1, with TRBD1 matching 9 bases. The CDR3 length is 16 residues. CDR1 is SEHNR and CDR2 is FQNEAQ in the germline V gene (reference sequence). Trimming took 11 bases from V and 2 from J; bases not matched to a gene: 15. Based on the CDR3 plus reference TRBV7-9 and TRBJ1-1, the full variable domain is DTGVSQNPRHKITKRGQNVTFRCDPISEHNRLYWYRQTLGQGPEFLTYFQNEAQLEKSRLLSDRFSAERPKGSFSTLEIQRTEQGDSAMYLCAGLGPLTGGNTEAFFGQGTRLTVV.